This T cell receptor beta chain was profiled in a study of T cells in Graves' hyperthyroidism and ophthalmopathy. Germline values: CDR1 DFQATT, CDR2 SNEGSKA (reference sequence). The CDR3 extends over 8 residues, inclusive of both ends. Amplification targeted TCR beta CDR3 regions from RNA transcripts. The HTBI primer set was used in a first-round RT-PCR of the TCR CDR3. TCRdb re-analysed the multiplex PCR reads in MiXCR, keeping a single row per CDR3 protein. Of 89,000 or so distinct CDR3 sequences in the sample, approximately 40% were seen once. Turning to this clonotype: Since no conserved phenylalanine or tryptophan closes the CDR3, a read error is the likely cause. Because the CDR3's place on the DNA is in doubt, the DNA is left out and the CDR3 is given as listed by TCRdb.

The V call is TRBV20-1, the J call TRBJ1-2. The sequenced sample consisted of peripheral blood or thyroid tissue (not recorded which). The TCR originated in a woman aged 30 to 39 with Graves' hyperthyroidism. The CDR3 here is CSARGDTY.